This is a list of T cell receptor beta chains from one sample in a study of blood T cell repertoires in COVID-19. Sequencing used immunoSEQ multiplex PCR; TCRdb keeps in-frame clones, though not all of them. The repertoire consists of tens of thousands of clones, with around four fifths occurring once and the leading ten covering 5% to 6%. The sample taken for sequencing was peripheral blood. All receptors derive from a man in his 70s with acute or convalescent COVID-19. Both conserved end residues are part of each CDR3. Each record gives: D gene, CDR3 length, J gene, clone size, V gene, CDR3 DNA, CDR3 protein. A D gene is named only where the DNA matches it firmly. The size field is filled for only some rows; it gives once, few, many or a size class.

d_gene: TRBD1
len: 14
j_gene: TRBJ1-2
abundance: .
v_gene: TRBV5-1
CDR3nt: TGCGCCAGCAGCCTACAGGGGAGAGACTATGGCTACACCTTC
CDR3aa: CASSLQGRDYGYTF

d_gene: .
len: 13
j_gene: TRBJ1-5
abundance: .
v_gene: TRBV18
CDR3nt: TGTGCCAGCTCCCCCCAGGGATTTCAGCCCCAGCATTTT
CDR3aa: CASSPQGFQPQHF

d_gene: .
len: 15
j_gene: TRBJ2-7
abundance: .
v_gene: TRBV9
CDR3nt: TGTGCCAGCAGCGCACGACCGGGGAGCTCCTACGAGCAGTACTTC
CDR3aa: CASSARPGSSYEQYF

d_gene: TRBD1
len: 14
j_gene: TRBJ2-3
abundance: once
v_gene: TRBV29-1
CDR3nt: TGCAGCGTTGATGGGCAGGGGGGCACAGATACGCAGTATTTT
CDR3aa: CSVDGQGGTDTQYF

d_gene: .
len: 17
j_gene: TRBJ1-2
abundance: .
v_gene: TRBV5-4
CDR3nt: TGTGCCAGCAGCGGAGGGCAGGGTAATAATAGAGGCTATGGCTACACCTTC
CDR3aa: CASSGGQGNNRGYGYTF

d_gene: .
len: 18
j_gene: TRBJ2-3
abundance: .
v_gene: TRBV5-5
CDR3nt: .
CDR3aa: CASRERGGVFFGTDTQYF

d_gene: .
len: 14
j_gene: TRBJ2-2
abundance: .
v_gene: TRBV5-4
CDR3nt: TGTGCCAGCAGCTTGGAACAGGGTGACGGGGAGCTGTTTTTT
CDR3aa: CASSLEQGDGELFF

d_gene: .
len: 13
j_gene: TRBJ1-2
abundance: many
v_gene: TRBV19
CDR3nt: TGTGCCAGTAGTATAGGGACAGTACCGGGCTACACCTTC
CDR3aa: CASSIGTVPGYTF

d_gene: TRBD1
len: 14
j_gene: TRBJ1-1
abundance: once
v_gene: TRBV6-5
CDR3nt: TGTGCCAGCTCCCTGTATGACAGGGGAACTGAAGCTTTCTTT
CDR3aa: CASSLYDRGTEAFF

d_gene: TRBD1
len: 15
j_gene: TRBJ2-7
abundance: few
v_gene: TRBV15
CDR3nt: TGTGCCACCAGCAGAGCCGAGGGGGCGCGTGTCGAGCAGTACTTC
CDR3aa: CATSRAEGARVEQYF

d_gene: .
len: 12
j_gene: TRBJ2-3
abundance: .
v_gene: TRBV2
CDR3nt: TGTGCCAGCAGGGCCGAGGCAGATACGCAGTATTTT
CDR3aa: CASRAEADTQYF

d_gene: .
len: 17
j_gene: TRBJ2-6
abundance: .
v_gene: TRBV27
CDR3nt: TGTGCCAGCAGTTTGAGGCTGGGACAACGTGGGGCCAACGTCCTGACTTTC
CDR3aa: CASSLRLGQRGANVLTF

d_gene: .
len: 17
j_gene: TRBJ2-2
abundance: once
v_gene: TRBV7-2
CDR3nt: TGTGCCAGCAGCCCCCGACTCGTCATCCTGAACACCGGGGAGCTGTTTTTT
CDR3aa: CASSPRLVILNTGELFF

d_gene: .
len: 14
j_gene: TRBJ1-2
abundance: .
v_gene: TRBV6-5
CDR3nt: TGTGCCAGCAGTTCCTCCAGGAACCCTGGTGGCTACACCTTC
CDR3aa: CASSSSRNPGGYTF

d_gene: TRBD1
len: 15
j_gene: TRBJ1-5
abundance: .
v_gene: TRBV18
CDR3nt: TGTGCCAGCTCACTAGGACAGGGGGCTTACCAGCCCCAGCATTTT
CDR3aa: CASSLGQGAYQPQHF

d_gene: .
len: 13
j_gene: TRBJ2-5
abundance: .
v_gene: TRBV5-1
CDR3nt: TGCGCCAGCAAGGGCGGGGTTGGGGAGACCCAGTACTTC
CDR3aa: CASKGGVGETQYF

d_gene: TRBD1
len: 18
j_gene: TRBJ1-5
abundance: .
v_gene: TRBV4-1
CDR3nt: TGCGCCAGCAGCCAATCCCCGGGACAGGGAGGAGGCAATCAGCCCCAGCATTTT
CDR3aa: CASSQSPGQGGGNQPQHF

d_gene: TRBD2
len: 16
j_gene: TRBJ2-2
abundance: .
v_gene: TRBV4-1
CDR3nt: TGCGCCAGCAGCCCCTGGACTAGCGGGGGCGCCGCGGAGCTGTTTTTT
CDR3aa: CASSPWTSGGAAELFF

d_gene: .
len: 13
j_gene: TRBJ1-5
abundance: .
v_gene: TRBV5-1
CDR3nt: TGCGCCAGCAGGGAGGAAGATTATCAGCCCCAGCATTTT
CDR3aa: CASREEDYQPQHF

d_gene: .
len: 13
j_gene: TRBJ2-7
abundance: .
v_gene: TRBV14
CDR3nt: TGTGCCAGCAGCCGAGACGGGGTCTACGAGCAGTACTTC
CDR3aa: CASSRDGVYEQYF

d_gene: TRBD2
len: 16
j_gene: TRBJ2-2
abundance: .
v_gene: TRBV7-6
CDR3nt: TGTGCCAGCAGCTTAGTGGAAGCGGGGGACACCGGGGAGCTGTTTTTT
CDR3aa: CASSLVEAGDTGELFF

d_gene: .
len: 14
j_gene: TRBJ2-7
abundance: .
v_gene: TRBV6-6
CDR3nt: TGTGCCAGCAACCACAGGGACCTTGGTAACGAGCAGTACTTC
CDR3aa: CASNHRDLGNEQYF

d_gene: TRBD1
len: 16
j_gene: TRBJ1-6
abundance: .
v_gene: TRBV9
CDR3nt: TGTGCCAGCAGCGATGAACTCGGGACAGGACTCGTTACCCTCCACTTT
CDR3aa: CASSDELGTGLVTLHF

d_gene: .
len: 14
j_gene: TRBJ1-1
abundance: once
v_gene: TRBV7-9
CDR3nt: TGTGCCAGCAGCTCTGTCGGGGGGAACACTGAAGCTTTCTTT
CDR3aa: CASSSVGGNTEAFF

d_gene: .
len: 11
j_gene: TRBJ1-2
abundance: .
v_gene: TRBV29-1
CDR3nt: TGCAGCGTCCGGACAGTCTATGGCTACACCTTC
CDR3aa: CSVRTVYGYTF

d_gene: TRBD1
len: 14
j_gene: TRBJ1-2
abundance: .
v_gene: TRBV5-4
CDR3nt: TGTGCCAGCAGCCCCCGGGACAGGGGATATGGCTACACCTTC
CDR3aa: CASSPRDRGYGYTF

d_gene: .
len: 16
j_gene: TRBJ2-7
abundance: .
v_gene: TRBV6-4
CDR3nt: TGTGCCAGCAGTGACTCGCGAGGGAGAGGGTGCTACGAGCAGTACTTC
CDR3aa: CASSDSRGRGCYEQYF

d_gene: .
len: 16
j_gene: TRBJ2-1
abundance: once
v_gene: TRBV9
CDR3nt: TGTGCCAGCAGCGTAGAGGGGTGGGCTAGCGAGAATGAGCAGTTCTTC
CDR3aa: CASSVEGWASENEQFF

d_gene: TRBD2
len: 20
j_gene: TRBJ2-5
abundance: few
v_gene: TRBV28
CDR3nt: TGTGCCAGCACGGCCCCCCTCGGGGTAGCGGGGGGGCCGGGCCAAGAGACCCAGTACTTC
CDR3aa: CASTAPLGVAGGPGQETQYF

d_gene: .
len: 13
j_gene: TRBJ1-1
abundance: few
v_gene: TRBV6-6
CDR3nt: TGTGCCAGCAGTTACATCAGGTCCACTGAAGCTTTCTTT
CDR3aa: CASSYIRSTEAFF

d_gene: TRBD1
len: 15
j_gene: TRBJ1-2
abundance: .
v_gene: TRBV19
CDR3nt: TGTGCCAGTAGTACCTCTGGGACAGTACCATGGAGCTACACCTTC
CDR3aa: CASSTSGTVPWSYTF

d_gene: TRBD1
len: 17
j_gene: TRBJ1-1
abundance: .
v_gene: TRBV4-1
CDR3nt: TGCGCCAGCAGCCAACCAACATTGACAGGGTTGAACACTGAAGCTTTCTTT
CDR3aa: CASSQPTLTGLNTEAFF

d_gene: .
len: 16
j_gene: TRBJ1-4
abundance: .
v_gene: TRBV5-6
CDR3nt: TGTGCCAGCAGCATTGCCTACAGGGTGAAGGGCGAAAAACTGTTTTTT
CDR3aa: CASSIAYRVKGEKLFF

d_gene: TRBD2
len: 19
j_gene: TRBJ2-2
abundance: .
v_gene: TRBV5-4
CDR3nt: TGTGCCAGCAGCTCCCCCAAAACTAGCGGGGGGGCCGTCGGCGGGGAGCTGTTTTTT
CDR3aa: CASSSPKTSGGAVGGELFF

d_gene: .
len: 12
j_gene: TRBJ2-7
abundance: .
v_gene: TRBV12-3/TRBV12-4
CDR3nt: TGTGCCAGCAGTATGAACTACTACGAGCAGTACTTC
CDR3aa: CASSMNYYEQYF

d_gene: TRBD1
len: 15
j_gene: TRBJ2-2
abundance: .
v_gene: TRBV6-5
CDR3nt: TGTGCCGGATCTCGGACAGGGGGAAATTTCGGGGAGCTGTTTTTT
CDR3aa: CAGSRTGGNFGELFF

d_gene: .
len: 11
j_gene: TRBJ2-1
abundance: .
v_gene: TRBV12-3/TRBV12-4
CDR3nt: TGTGCCAGCAGACTCCGAGATGAGCAGTTCTTC
CDR3aa: CASRLRDEQFF

d_gene: .
len: 13
j_gene: TRBJ1-1
abundance: .
v_gene: TRBV19
CDR3nt: TGTGCCAGCTCCGGGACATTGAACACTGAAGCTTTCTTT
CDR3aa: CASSGTLNTEAFF

d_gene: .
len: 16
j_gene: TRBJ1-5
abundance: .
v_gene: TRBV27
CDR3nt: TGTGCCAGCAGATCACTGACACTGCCTAGCAATCAGCCCCAGCATTTT
CDR3aa: CASRSLTLPSNQPQHF

d_gene: TRBD1
len: 13
j_gene: TRBJ2-5
abundance: .
v_gene: TRBV5-1
CDR3nt: TGCGCCAGCAGCTGGACAGGGGGCGAGACCCAGTACTTC
CDR3aa: CASSWTGGETQYF